These 21 T cell receptor beta chains originate from one sample sequenced in a study of T cells in Graves' hyperthyroidism and ophthalmopathy. Template material for amplifying TCR beta CDR3 regions consisted of RNA transcripts. An initial round of RT-PCR targeting the TCR CDR3 relied on the HTBI primer set. MiXCR, run by TCRdb on the multiplex PCR reads, gives a single entry per CDR3 protein. Here the sample spans about 640,000 distinct CDR3 sequences, around 21% being singletons. Input material: blood. Receptors originate from a man aged 30-40 years with Graves' ophthalmopathy.

The chain couples TRBV30 to TRBJ2-7; the match to TRBD2 covers 7 bases. CDR1 is GTSNPN, CDR2 SVGIG, per germline (reference sequence). This CDR3 spans 14 amino acids. Trimming took 1 base from V and 2 from J; bases not matched to a gene: 5. The CDR3 protein is CAWSGWGGTYEQYF. Written as DNA, the CDR3 is TGTGCCTGGAGTGGGTGGGGAGGGACCTACGAGCAGTACTTC.

This clonotype was detected only a few times. This chain links TRBV5-5 with TRBJ2-7; no reliable D call. The CDR3 sequence is 16 residues long. Germline values: CDR1 SGHKS, CDR2 YYEKEE (reference sequence). The V end lost 0 bases, the J end lost 0 bases, and 13 bases lay between the germline ends. Here the CDR3 reads CASSLVARRSSYEQYF. The CDR3 nucleotides read TGTGCCAGCAGCTTGGTTGCTAGGCGGAGCTCCTACGAGCAGTACTTC.

As to this clonotype: This may be a read error: a much more frequent sequence differs by one nucleotide. The CDR3 loop is CASRTGRTLSGSTIYF. The CDR3 DNA sequence: TGTGCCAGCCGGACAGGACGTACCCTCTCTGGAAGCACCATATATTTT. The V call is TRBV28, the J call TRBJ1-3; 7 nucleotides line up with TRBD1. Germline lookup yields CDR1 MDHEN and CDR2 SYDVKM. The CDR3 covers 16 residues.

The chain recombines TRBV9 with TRBJ2-7; either TRBD1 or TRBD2 may supply D (6 bases each). V was pared by 0 bases and J by 6 bases, with 16 bases between. Germline V lookup: CDR1 SGDLS, CDR2 YYNGEE. This CDR3 is 15 amino acids long. The CDR3, as DNA: TGTGCCAGCAGCGTAGATGGGGGGCGGACTGGCGAGCAGTACTTC. Protein: CASSVDGGRTGEQYF.

V usage is TRBV5-4 and J usage is TRBJ2-2, with TRBD1 matching 7 bases. V trimming: 7 bases; J trimming: 0 bases; junction bases outside the gene matches: 3. In germline, CDR1 is SGHNT, CDR2 YYREEE (reference sequence). The length of the CDR3 is 14 residues. This CDR3 reads CASQTGTNTGELFF. CDR3 bases: TGTGCCAGCCAGACAGGGACGAACACCGGGGAGCTGTTTTTT.

The chain carries TRBV28 and TRBJ2-2; 7 positions agree with TRBD2. Germline assignment: CDR1 MDHEN and CDR2 SYDVKM. V was clipped by 4 bases and J by 6 bases; unmatched bases: 5. The CDR3 length is 14 residues. CDR3 protein: CASSSGLVSGELFF. The CDR3 nucleotides read TGTGCCAGCAGTTCCGGACTAGTATCCGGGGAGCTGTTTTTT.

This clonotype was recorded a few times. The chain combines TRBV25-1 with TRBJ2-7; 9 bases fit TRBD2. CDR1 is MGHDK, CDR2 SYGVNS, per germline. The V and J ends lost 6 bases and 5 bases, in that order; junction bases with no gene match: 8. The CDR3 runs to 14 residues. Here the CDR3 reads CASRLAGGDHEQYF. CDR3 DNA: TGTGCCAGCAGACTAGCGGGTGGTGACCACGAGCAGTACTTC.

The genes are TRBV6-5 and TRBJ2-2; 7 bases agree with TRBD1. This CDR3 spans 13 amino acids. Unmatched junction bases numbered 4, after V lost 7 bases and J lost 5 bases. Germline CDR1 MNHEY, CDR2 SVGAGI. CDR3 sequence reads: CASIRQGTGELFF. The CDR3 DNA reads as TGTGCCAGCATTAGACAGGGAACCGGGGAGCTGTTTTTT.

This clonotype appeared many times. The rearrangement uses TRBV7-8 and TRBJ2-1; 7 bases line up with TRBD2. The length of the CDR3 is 16 residues. Germline-derived CDR1 and CDR2 are SGHVS and FQNEAQ. V lost 2 bases, J lost 6 bases, and 10 bases stayed unmatched. The chain's CDR3 is CASSLQRDLHGNEQFF. DNA of the CDR3: TGTGCCAGCAGCTTACAGCGGGACCTCCACGGCAATGAGCAGTTCTTC.

A few counts support this clonotype. This chain connects TRBV5-1 to TRBJ2-3; possibly TRBD1 for D (6 bases). Germline V CDR1 and CDR2: SGHRS, YFSETQ. V was shortened by 0 bases and J by 0 bases, with 14 bases between the two germline ends. The length of the CDR3 is 17 residues. CDR3 sequence reads: CASSLGTEPVSTDTQYF. CDR3 DNA sequence: TGCGCCAGCAGCTTGGGGACAGAACCCGTTAGCACAGATACGCAGTATTTT. Full variable domain (rest looked up from reference TRBV5-1 and TRBJ2-3): KAGVTQTPRYLIKTRGQQVTLSCSPISGHRSVSWYQQTPGQGLQFLFEYFSETQRNKGNFPGRFSGRQFSNSRSEMNVSTLELGDSALYLCASSLGTEPVSTDTQYFGPGTRLTVL.

This clonotype appeared many times. The rearrangement links TRBV7-2 to TRBJ1-1; 7 bases agree with TRBD1. Trimming at V came to 5 bases and at J to 2 bases, leaving 8 bases not matched to a gene. Germline CDR1 reads SGHTA; CDR2 reads FQGNSA. The CDR3 has 15 residues. The CDR3 region is CASSPWDSGNTEAFF. CDR3 DNA sequence: TGTGCCAGCAGCCCTTGGGACAGTGGAAACACTGAAGCTTTCTTT.

V is TRBV19 and J is TRBJ2-7; D remains ambiguous. In germline, CDR1 is LNHDA, CDR2 SQIVND (reference sequence). The germline V and J ends were trimmed by 6 bases and 5 bases, with 14 bases remaining between them. This CDR3 comprises 13 residues. The CDR3 is CASRRNLLDEQYF. CDR3 sequence (DNA): TGTGCCAGTAGACGGAACCTCCTGGACGAGCAGTACTTC.

V is TRBV20-1 and J is TRBJ2-2; no reliable D call. The CDR3 totals 14 residues. Trimming pared 7 bases from V and 0 bases from J, leaving 12 bases between. The V gene's germline CDR1 is DFQATT and CDR2 SNEGSKA (reference sequence). The CDR3 loop reads CSVSGLANTGELFF. The DNA of the CDR3 is TGCAGTGTTTCGGGTCTCGCGAACACCGGGGAGCTGTTTTTT.

This clonotype was found many times. This chain connects TRBV11-3 to TRBJ2-7; 12 bases are shared with TRBD2. This CDR3 is built from 15 residues. Trimming at V came to 5 bases and at J to 2 bases, leaving 4 bases not matched to a gene. The germline gives CDR1 SGHNT, CDR2 YENEEA. Here the CDR3 reads CASSRTSGTPYEQYF. The CDR3 DNA is TGTGCCAGCAGCCGGACTAGCGGGACCCCCTACGAGCAGTACTTC.

Many counts were recorded for this clonotype. The V and J genes are TRBV20-1 and TRBJ2-7; 7 positions match TRBD1. The CDR3 is made up of 13 amino acids. CDR1 is DFQATT and CDR2 is SNEGSKA in the germline V gene (reference sequence). The V and J ends lost 6 bases and 2 bases, in that order; junction bases with no gene match: 7. CDR3 sequence: CSAGQGVAYEQYF. CDR3 DNA sequence: TGCAGTGCGGGGCAGGGGGTCGCCTACGAGCAGTACTTC.

The chain uses TRBV9 and TRBJ2-5; TRBD2 matches at 12 bases. Trimming removed 0 bases from V and 4 bases from J; junction bases left unmatched: 4. Germline CDR1 reads SGDLS; CDR2 reads YYNGEE. The CDR3 is 16 amino acids. The CDR3 protein is CASSVGLAGAGETQYF. The CDR3 DNA follows: TGTGCCAGCAGCGTAGGACTAGCGGGAGCGGGAGAGACCCAGTACTTC. The variable domain in full, completed from reference TRBV9 and TRBJ2-5, reads DSGVTQTPKHLITATGQRVTLRCSPRSGDLSVYWYQQSLDQGLQFLIQYYNGEERAKGNILERFSAQQFPDLHSELNLSSLELGDSALYFCASSVGLAGAGETQYFGPGTRLLVL.

This clonotype has a handful of counts. J is TRBJ1-2 and V is TRBV20-1; 7 bases align to TRBD1. V dropped 6 bases and J dropped 1; count of bases not matched to a gene: 11. Germline values: CDR1 DFQATT, CDR2 SNEGSKA (reference sequence). The CDR3 extends over 15 amino acids. Written as DNA, the CDR3 is TGCAGTGCCCTGACCGGGACAGCTCTTAACTATGGCTACACCTTC. It specifies CSALTGTALNYGYTF.

This clonotype has at least ten counts. V usage is TRBV4-1 and J usage is TRBJ1-1; tentatively, D is TRBD1 (6 bases). In germline, CDR1 is MGHRA, CDR2 YSYEKL. V dropped 3 bases and J dropped 0 bases, with 11 bases sitting between them. CDR3 length equals 15 residues. CDR3 nucleotides: TGCGCCAGCAGCCAGGAAACAGGGCTGAACACTGAAGCTTTCTTT. Translated, it gives CASSQETGLNTEAFF.

This clonotype was seen repeatedly, ten times or more. The chain employs TRBV5-1 and TRBJ1-1, with TRBD1 as a possible D gene (6 bases). Trimming took 2 bases from V and 3 from J, leaving 11 bases between them. CDR3 length: 14 amino acids. In germline, CDR1 is SGHRS, CDR2 YFSETQ. The CDR3 DNA reads as TGCGCCAGCAGCTTCGGGACACAGGACACTGAAGCTTTCTTT. It codes for CASSFGTQDTEAFF.

This clonotype was recorded a few times. The chain is built from TRBV3-1 and TRBJ2-1, with 8 bases lining up with TRBD2. This CDR3 comprises 15 residues. Germline V gene sequence: CDR1 LGHDT, CDR2 YNNKEL (reference sequence). The V gene end was trimmed by 7 bases and the J gene end by 10 bases; junction bases not matched to a gene: 15. This CDR3 is CASNGGGTKPLEQFF. Here the CDR3 DNA reads TGTGCCAGCAACGGGGGGGGGACTAAGCCCTTGGAGCAGTTCTTC.

This clonotype has just a few counts. The chain combines TRBV30 with TRBJ1-2; D perhaps matches TRBD1 (5 bases). Trimming took 6 bases from V and 5 from J, leaving 19 bases between them. Germline CDR1 GTSNPN, CDR2 SVGIG (reference sequence). The CDR3 is 14 amino acids. The CDR3: CACRRDRLSYGYTF. The DNA for the CDR3 is TGTGCCTGTCGAAGGGACCGGTTGTCGTATGGCTACACCTTC.